A single T cell receptor (beta chain) is shown here with its context. Its target is not known. The sample originates from a study of post-analysis software for immune sequencing data. Study background: The disease courses covered relapsing-remitting, secondary progressive and progressive-relapsing multiple sclerosis.

Carried by the TCR beta cDNA libraries were unique molecular identifiers. A few hundred thousand cDNA molecules were obtained from roughly 1 to 10 million T cells. TCRdb fed the PCR reads into MiXCR, producing one record per CDR3 protein. The sample lists about 560,000 distinct CDR3 sequences; 44% were seen once. The study's findings and limits: Significantly lower normalized Chao1 diversity was seen in multiple sclerosis patients than in controls. Roughly 5 TRBV segments (TRBV5-6, TRBV5-1 and TRBV20-1 among them) occurred more frequently in patients than in controls.

Trimming removed 5 bases at V and 2 bases at J, with 13 bases between. From germline, CDR1 is PRHDT and CDR2 FYEKMQ (reference sequence). The CDR3 contains 14 residues. The V and J genes are TRBV13 and TRBJ2-7; possibly TRBD2 for D (5 bases). The receptor comes from a girl between 10 and 17 years old with multiple sclerosis. Sample: blood. CDR3 DNA: TGTGCCAGCAGCCCCGGGGAACGCACCTACGAGCAGTACTTC. Its translation: CASSPGERTYEQYF.